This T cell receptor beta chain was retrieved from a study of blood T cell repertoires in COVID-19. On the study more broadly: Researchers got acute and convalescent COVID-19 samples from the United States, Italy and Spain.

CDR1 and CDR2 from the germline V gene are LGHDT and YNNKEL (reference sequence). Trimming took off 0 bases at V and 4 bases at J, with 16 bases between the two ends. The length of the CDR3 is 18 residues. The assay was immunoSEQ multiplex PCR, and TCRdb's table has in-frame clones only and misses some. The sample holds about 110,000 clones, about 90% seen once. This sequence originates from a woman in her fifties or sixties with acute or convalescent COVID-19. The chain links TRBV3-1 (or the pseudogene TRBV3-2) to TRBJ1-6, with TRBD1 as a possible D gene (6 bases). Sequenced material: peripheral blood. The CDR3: CASSQDVQGWEYNSPLHF. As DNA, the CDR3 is TGTGCCAGCAGCCAAGATGTACAGGGATGGGAATATAATTCACCCCTCCACTTT.